This TCR beta chain was sequenced for a study of patients and donors after allogeneic stem cell transplantation. TCRdb recomputed calls from the RT-PCR reads with MiXCR, one row per CDR3 protein. The sample lists hundreds of thousands of distinct CDR3 sequences; around 15% were seen once. Deletions cut 3 bases from V and 5 bases from J, with 9 bases between. This CDR3 spans 13 amino acids. The germline V gene has CDR1 KGHDR and CDR2 SFDVKD. The chain has TRBV24-1 and TRBJ1-2; the D is unclear. This sequence originates from a human donor who was either an allogeneic HSCT recipient or a stem cell or donor lymphocyte infusion donor (not recorded which). It is not recorded whose cells these are; they may come from a transplant donor. The sequenced material came from blood, either unsorted or a sorted T cell fraction (not recorded which). CDR3 in amino acids: CATSDRQAYGYTF. The CDR3 DNA sequence: TGTGCCACCAGTGATCGGCAGGCTTATGGCTACACCTTC.